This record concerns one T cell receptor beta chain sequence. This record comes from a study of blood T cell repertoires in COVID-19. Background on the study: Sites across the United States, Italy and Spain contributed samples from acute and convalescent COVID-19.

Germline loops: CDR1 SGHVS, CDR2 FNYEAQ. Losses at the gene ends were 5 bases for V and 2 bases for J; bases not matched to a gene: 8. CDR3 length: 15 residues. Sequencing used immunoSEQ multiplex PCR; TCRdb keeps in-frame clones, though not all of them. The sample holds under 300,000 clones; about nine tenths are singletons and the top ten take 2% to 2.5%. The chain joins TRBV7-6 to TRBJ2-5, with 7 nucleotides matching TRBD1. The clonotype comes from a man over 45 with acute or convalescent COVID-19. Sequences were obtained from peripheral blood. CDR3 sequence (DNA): TGTGCCAGCAGCCCGAACAGGGGATCTCAAGAGACCCAGTACTTC. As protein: CASSPNRGSQETQYF. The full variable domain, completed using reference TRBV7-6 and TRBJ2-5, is GAGVSQSPRYKVTKRGQDVALRCDPISGHVSLYWYRQALGQGPEFLTYFNYEAQQDKSGLPNDRFSAERPEGSISTLTIQRTEQRDSAMYRCASSPNRGSQETQYFGPGTRLLVL.